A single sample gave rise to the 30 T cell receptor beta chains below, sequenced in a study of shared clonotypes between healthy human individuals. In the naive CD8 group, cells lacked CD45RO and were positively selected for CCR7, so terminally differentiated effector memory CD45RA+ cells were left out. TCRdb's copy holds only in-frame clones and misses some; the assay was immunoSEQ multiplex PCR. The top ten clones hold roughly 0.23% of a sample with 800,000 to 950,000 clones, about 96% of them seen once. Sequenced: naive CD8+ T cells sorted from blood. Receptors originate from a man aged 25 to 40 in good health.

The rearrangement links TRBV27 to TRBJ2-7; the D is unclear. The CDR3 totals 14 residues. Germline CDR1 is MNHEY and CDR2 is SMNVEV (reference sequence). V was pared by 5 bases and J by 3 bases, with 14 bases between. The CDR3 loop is CASSTRASNYEQYF. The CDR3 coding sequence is TGTGCCAGCAGTACCCGGGCCTCGAACTACGAGCAGTACTTC.

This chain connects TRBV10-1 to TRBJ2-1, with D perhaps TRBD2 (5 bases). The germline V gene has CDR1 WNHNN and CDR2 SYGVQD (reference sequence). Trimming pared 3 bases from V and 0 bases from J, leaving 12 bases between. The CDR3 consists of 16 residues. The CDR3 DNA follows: TGCGCCAGCAGTGAATGGACTCCAAGCTCCTACAATGAGCAGTTCTTC. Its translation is CASSEWTPSSYNEQFF.

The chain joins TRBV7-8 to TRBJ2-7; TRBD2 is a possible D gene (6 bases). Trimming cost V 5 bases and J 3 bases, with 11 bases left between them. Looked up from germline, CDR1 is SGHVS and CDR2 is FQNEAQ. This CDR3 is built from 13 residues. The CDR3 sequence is CASSMGGFYEQYF. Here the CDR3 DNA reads TGTGCCAGCAGCATGGGGGGTTTCTACGAGCAGTACTTC.

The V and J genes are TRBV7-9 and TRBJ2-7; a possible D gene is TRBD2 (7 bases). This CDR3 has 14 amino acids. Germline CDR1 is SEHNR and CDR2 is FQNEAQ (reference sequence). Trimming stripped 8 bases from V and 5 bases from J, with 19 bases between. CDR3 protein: CASGARGPADEQYF. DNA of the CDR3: TGTGCCAGCGGCGCGCGGGGGCCCGCGGACGAGCAGTACTTC.

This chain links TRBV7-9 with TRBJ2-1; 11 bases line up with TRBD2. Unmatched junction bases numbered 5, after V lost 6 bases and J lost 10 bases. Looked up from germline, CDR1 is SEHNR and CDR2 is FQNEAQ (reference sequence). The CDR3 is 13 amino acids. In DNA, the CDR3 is TGTGCCAGCAGATCGATAGCGGGAGGGGAGCAGTTCTTC. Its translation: CASRSIAGGEQFF.

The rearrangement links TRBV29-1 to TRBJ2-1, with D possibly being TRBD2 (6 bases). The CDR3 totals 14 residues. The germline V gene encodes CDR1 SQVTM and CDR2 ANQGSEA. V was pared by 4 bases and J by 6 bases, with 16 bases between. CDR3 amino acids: CSVVRRGGSNEQFF. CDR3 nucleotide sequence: TGCAGCGTTGTTCGGCGGGGTGGGAGCAATGAGCAGTTCTTC.

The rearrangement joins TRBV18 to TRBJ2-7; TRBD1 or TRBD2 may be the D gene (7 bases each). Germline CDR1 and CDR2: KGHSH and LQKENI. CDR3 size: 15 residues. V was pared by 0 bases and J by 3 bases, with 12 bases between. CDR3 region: CASSPPQGGGYEQYF. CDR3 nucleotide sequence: TGTGCCAGCTCACCACCCCAGGGGGGGGGCTACGAGCAGTACTTC.

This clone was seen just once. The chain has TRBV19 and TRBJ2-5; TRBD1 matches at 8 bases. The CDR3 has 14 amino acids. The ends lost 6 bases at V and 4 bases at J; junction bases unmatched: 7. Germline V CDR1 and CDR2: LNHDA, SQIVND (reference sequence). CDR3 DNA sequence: TGTGCCAGTAGCCTCGGACAGGGAGGAGAGACCCAGTACTTC. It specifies CASSLGQGGETQYF.

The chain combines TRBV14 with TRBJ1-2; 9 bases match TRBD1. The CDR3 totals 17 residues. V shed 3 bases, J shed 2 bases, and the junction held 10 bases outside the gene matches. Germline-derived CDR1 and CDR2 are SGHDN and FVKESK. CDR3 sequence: CASSQFSGTGTNYGYTF. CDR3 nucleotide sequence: TGTGCCAGCAGCCAGTTTTCCGGGACAGGGACCAACTATGGCTACACCTTC. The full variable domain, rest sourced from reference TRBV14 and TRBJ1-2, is EAGVTQFPSHSVIEKGQTVTLRCDPISGHDNLYWYRRVMGKEIKFLLHFVKESKQDESGMPNNRFLAERTGGTYSTLKVQPAELEDSGVYFCASSQFSGTGTNYGYTFGSGTRLTVV.

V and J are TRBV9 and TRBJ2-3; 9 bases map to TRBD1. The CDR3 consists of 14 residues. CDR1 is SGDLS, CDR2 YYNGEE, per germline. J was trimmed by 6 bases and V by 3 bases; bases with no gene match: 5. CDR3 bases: TGTGCCAGCAGCGACAGGGGGCGCGGTGATACGCAGTATTTT. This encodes CASSDRGRGDTQYF.

The CDR3 nucleotides are TGTGCCAGTAGTATAGATCAGGGGACCGAGCAGTTCTTC. It is translated as CASSIDQGTEQFF. This rearrangement joins TRBV19 to TRBJ2-1; the D gene is possibly TRBD1 (6 bases). Germline V CDR1 and CDR2: LNHDA, SQIVND (reference sequence). The CDR3 consists of 13 residues. V dropped 0 bases and J dropped 10 bases, with 10 bases sitting between them.

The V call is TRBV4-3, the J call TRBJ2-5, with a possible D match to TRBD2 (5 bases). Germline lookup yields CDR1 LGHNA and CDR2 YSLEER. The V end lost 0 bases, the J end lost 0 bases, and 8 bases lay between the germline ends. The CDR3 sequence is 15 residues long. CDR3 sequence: CASSQESGNQETQYF. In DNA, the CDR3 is TGCGCCAGCAGCCAAGAATCGGGGAACCAAGAGACCCAGTACTTC.

The CDR3 here is CASSLGAGLNTEAFF. The CDR3, as DNA: TGTGCCAGCAGCTTGGGAGCAGGACTGAACACTGAAGCTTTCTTT. The V call is TRBV7-9, the J call TRBJ1-1, with D hard to call. Germline V CDR1 and CDR2: SEHNR, FQNEAQ (reference sequence). With 3 bases removed from V and 0 bases from J, the gap between germline ends came to 11 bases. This CDR3 spans 15 amino acids.

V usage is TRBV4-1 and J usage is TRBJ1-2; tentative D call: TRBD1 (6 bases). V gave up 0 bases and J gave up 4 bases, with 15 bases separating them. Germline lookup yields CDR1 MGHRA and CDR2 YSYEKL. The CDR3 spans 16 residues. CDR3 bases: TGCGCCAGCAGCCAAGACCCCTCCGGGGGCGGCTATGGCTACACCTTC. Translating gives CASSQDPSGGGYGYTF.

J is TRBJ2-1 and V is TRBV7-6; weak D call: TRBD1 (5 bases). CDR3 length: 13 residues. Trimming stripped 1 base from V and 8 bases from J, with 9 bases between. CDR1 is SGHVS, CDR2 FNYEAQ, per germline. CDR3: CASSLDRNDEQFF. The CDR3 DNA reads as TGTGCCAGCAGCTTAGACAGGAACGATGAGCAGTTCTTC.

The CDR3: CASVPSGSSYNEQFF. As DNA, the CDR3 is TGCGCCAGCGTGCCCTCAGGCAGCTCCTACAATGAGCAGTTCTTC. The gene calls are TRBV4-1 and TRBJ2-1; D gene ambiguous. From germline, CDR1 is MGHRA and CDR2 YSYEKL. V was pared by 8 bases and J by 0 bases, with 14 bases between. This CDR3 comprises 15 residues.

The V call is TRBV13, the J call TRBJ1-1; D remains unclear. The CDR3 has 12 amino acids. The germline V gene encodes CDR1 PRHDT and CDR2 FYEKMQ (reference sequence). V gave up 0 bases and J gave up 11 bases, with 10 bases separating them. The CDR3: CASSLGNSNAFF. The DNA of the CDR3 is TGTGCCAGCAGCTTAGGAAACAGTAACGCTTTCTTT.

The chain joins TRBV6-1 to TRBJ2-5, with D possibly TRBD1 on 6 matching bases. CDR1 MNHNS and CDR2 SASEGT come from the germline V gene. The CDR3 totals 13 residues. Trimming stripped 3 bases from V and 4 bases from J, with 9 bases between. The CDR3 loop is CASSDTRGETQYF. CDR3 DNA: TGTGCCAGCAGTGATACCAGGGGAGAGACCCAGTACTTC.

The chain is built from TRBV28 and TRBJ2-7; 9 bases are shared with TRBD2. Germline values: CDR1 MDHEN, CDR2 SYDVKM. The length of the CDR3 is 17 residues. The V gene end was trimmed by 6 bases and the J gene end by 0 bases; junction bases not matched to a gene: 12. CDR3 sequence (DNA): TGTGCCAGCAGGATTACGGACTATAGCGGGAGCTCCTACGAGCAGTACTTC. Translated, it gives CASRITDYSGSSYEQYF.

The CDR3 here is CASSLSAQFSYEQYF. The CDR3 nucleotides read TGTGCCAGCAGTTTATCGGCACAGTTCTCCTACGAGCAGTACTTC. V usage is TRBV27 and J usage is TRBJ2-7, with unresolved D. The CDR3 runs 15 residues. V was trimmed by 0 bases and J by 0 bases, leaving 9 bases between them. Germline CDR1 is MNHEY and CDR2 is SMNVEV (reference sequence).

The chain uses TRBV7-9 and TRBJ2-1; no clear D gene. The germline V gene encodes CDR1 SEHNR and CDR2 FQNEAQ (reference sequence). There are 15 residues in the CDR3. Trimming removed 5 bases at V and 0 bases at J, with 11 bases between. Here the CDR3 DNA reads TGTGCCAGCAGCCCAAATCCACTCTCCTACAATGAGCAGTTCTTC. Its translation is CASSPNPLSYNEQFF.

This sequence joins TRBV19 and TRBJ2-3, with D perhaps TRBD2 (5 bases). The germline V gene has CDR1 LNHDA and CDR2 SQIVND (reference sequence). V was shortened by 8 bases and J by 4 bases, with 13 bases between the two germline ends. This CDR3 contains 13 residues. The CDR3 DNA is TGTGCCAGTGCCGGGGTGTGGGCAGATACGCAGTATTTT. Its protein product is CASAGVWADTQYF. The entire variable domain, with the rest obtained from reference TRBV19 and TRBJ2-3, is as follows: DGGITQSPKYLFRKEGQNVTLSCEQNLNHDAMYWYRQDPGQGLRLIYYSQIVNDFQKGDIAEGYSVSREKKESFPLTVTSAQKNPTAFYLCASAGVWADTQYFGPGTRLTVL.

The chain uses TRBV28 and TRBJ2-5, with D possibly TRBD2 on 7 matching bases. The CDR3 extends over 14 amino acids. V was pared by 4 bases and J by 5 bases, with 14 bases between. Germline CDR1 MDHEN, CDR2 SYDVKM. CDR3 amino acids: CASSWTGGRETQYF. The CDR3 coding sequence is TGTGCCAGCAGTTGGACCGGGGGGCGCGAGACCCAGTACTTC.

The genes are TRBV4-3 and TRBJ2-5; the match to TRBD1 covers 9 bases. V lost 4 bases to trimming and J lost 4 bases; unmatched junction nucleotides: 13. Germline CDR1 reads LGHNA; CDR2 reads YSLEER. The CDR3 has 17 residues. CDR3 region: CASSLQRTGQGGETQYF. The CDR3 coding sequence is TGCGCCAGCAGCCTACAGAGAACGGGACAGGGAGGAGAGACCCAGTACTTC.

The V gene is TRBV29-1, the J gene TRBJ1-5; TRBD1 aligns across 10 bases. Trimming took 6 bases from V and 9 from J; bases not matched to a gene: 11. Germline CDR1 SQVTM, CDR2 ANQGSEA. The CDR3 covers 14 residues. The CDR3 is CSVGTGEGSRPQHF. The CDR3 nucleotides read TGCAGCGTGGGGACAGGGGAGGGATCAAGGCCCCAGCATTTT.

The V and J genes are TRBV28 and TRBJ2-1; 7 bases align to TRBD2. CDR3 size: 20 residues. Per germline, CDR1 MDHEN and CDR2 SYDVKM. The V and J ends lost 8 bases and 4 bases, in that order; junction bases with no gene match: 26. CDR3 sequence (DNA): TGTGCCAGCCGGACATCGGTAGTAGTCCGACTGGCGGGAGAATACAATGAGCAGTTCTTC. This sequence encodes CASRTSVVVRLAGEYNEQFF.

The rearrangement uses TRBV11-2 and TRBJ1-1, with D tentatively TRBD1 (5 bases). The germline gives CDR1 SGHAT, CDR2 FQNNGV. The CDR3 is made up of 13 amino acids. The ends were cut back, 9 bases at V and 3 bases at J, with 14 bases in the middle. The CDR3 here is CASYNPGYTEAFF. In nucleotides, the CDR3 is TGTGCCAGTTACAACCCAGGGTACACTGAAGCTTTCTTT.

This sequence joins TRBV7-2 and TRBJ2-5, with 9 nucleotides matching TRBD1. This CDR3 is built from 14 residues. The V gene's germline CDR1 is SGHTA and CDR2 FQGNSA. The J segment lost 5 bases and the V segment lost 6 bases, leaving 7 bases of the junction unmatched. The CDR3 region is CASRTYRGLETQYF. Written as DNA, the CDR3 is TGTGCCAGCAGGACTTACAGGGGGCTGGAGACCCAGTACTTC.

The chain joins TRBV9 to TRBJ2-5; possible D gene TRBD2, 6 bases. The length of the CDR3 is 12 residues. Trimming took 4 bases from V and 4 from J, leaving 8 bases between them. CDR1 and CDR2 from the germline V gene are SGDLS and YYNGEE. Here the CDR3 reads CASSTSTETQYF. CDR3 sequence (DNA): TGTGCCAGCAGCACTAGCACAGAGACCCAGTACTTC. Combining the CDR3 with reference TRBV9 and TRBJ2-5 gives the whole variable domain DSGVTQTPKHLITATGQRVTLRCSPRSGDLSVYWYQQSLDQGLQFLIQYYNGEERAKGNILERFSAQQFPDLHSELNLSSLELGDSALYFCASSTSTETQYFGPGTRLLVL.

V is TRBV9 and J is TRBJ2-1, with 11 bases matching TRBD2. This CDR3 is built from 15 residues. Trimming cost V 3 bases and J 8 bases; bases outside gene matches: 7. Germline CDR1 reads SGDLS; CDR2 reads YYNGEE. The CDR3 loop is CASSGGTSGKDEQFF. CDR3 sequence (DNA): TGTGCCAGCAGCGGCGGGACTAGCGGTAAGGATGAGCAGTTCTTC.